These T cell receptor beta chains were read from a single sample in a study of identical twins. Via MiXCR, TCRdb re-called the 5' RACE reads, giving one row per CDR3 protein. Of roughly 500,000 distinct CDR3 sequences listed, around 20% are singletons. These data also featured in a second study, about T cells expressing NK-cell markers.

Sequenced input: CD4+ T cells sorted from blood. These receptors all come from a woman between 18 and 29 years old in good health. Both conserved end residues are part of each CDR3. Each record gives: J gene, clone size, V gene, D gene, CDR3 DNA, CDR3 protein. D genes are given only for firm matches. Expanded clones get a size class; other rows say once, few or many, or leave the size out.

TRBJ1-1	.	TRBV10-1	.	TGCGCCAGCAGTGAGTCGACGACTGAAGCTTTCTTT	CASSESTTEAFF
TRBJ2-7	.	TRBV29-1	.	TGCAGCGTTGTCGGCAGATCCTACGAGCAGTACTTC	CSVVGRSYEQYF
TRBJ2-2	.	TRBV29-1	.	TGCAGCGTTGTTTCACAGGGGAACACCGGGGAGCTGTTTTTT	CSVVSQGNTGELFF
TRBJ1-1	.	TRBV6-4	TRBD1	TGTGCCAGCAGAGCGCAGGGACAGCTGAACACTGAAGCTTTCTTT	CASRAQGQLNTEAFF
TRBJ2-5	few	TRBV5-1	.	TGCGCCAGCAGCCGATCCCCAGGATCGCAAGAGACCCAGTACTTC	CASSRSPGSQETQYF
TRBJ1-2	.	TRBV5-6	TRBD1	TGTGCCAGCAGCCCCCCAGGGGGCCGTGGCTACACCTTC	CASSPPGGRGYTF
TRBJ2-6	.	TRBV4-3	.	TGCGCCAGCAGCCAAGAATCTGGGGCCAACGTCCTGACTTTC	CASSQESGANVLTF
TRBJ1-5	many	TRBV12-3/TRBV12-4	.	TGTGCCAGCAGTTTAGCGCAGACCCGATATAGCAATCAGCCCCAGCATTTT	CASSLAQTRYSNQPQHF
TRBJ1-1	few	TRBV18	TRBD1	TGTGCCAGCTCCAAGAGGGGGCAAGAGGACACTGAAGCTTTCTTT	CASSKRGQEDTEAFF
TRBJ2-7	many	TRBV20-1	.	TGCAGTGCCTTAGGAACTATACCCTACGAGCAGTACTTC	CSALGTIPYEQYF
TRBJ1-6	few	TRBV6-1	.	TGTGCCAGCAGTAAGACACTGGAGCATTCACCCCTCCACTTT	CASSKTLEHSPLHF
TRBJ1-5	.	TRBV5-6	.	TGTGCCAGCAGCTTGTCGGCAGGGGTGGTTCAGCCCCAGCATTTT	CASSLSAGVVQPQHF
TRBJ2-1	few	TRBV6-1	TRBD2	TGTGCCAGCAGACGAAAACTAGCGGGAGTAAGGAATGAGCAGTTCTTC	CASRRKLAGVRNEQFF
TRBJ2-3	.	TRBV12-3/TRBV12-4	TRBD2	TGTGCCAGCACCCCGGGACTAGGGACAGATACGCAGTATTTT	CASTPGLGTDTQYF
TRBJ2-7	few	TRBV29-1	.	TGCAGCGTTGTACGCGGAATAAACGCCTACGAGCAGTACTTC	CSVVRGINAYEQYF
TRBJ2-7	.	TRBV10-3	TRBD1	TGTGCCATCACCGGGACAGGGTTGACCGAGCAGTACTTC	CAITGTGLTEQYF
TRBJ1-2	few	TRBV20-1	.	TGCAGTGCTAGAGATCGACAGAAAGGAGCCTATGGCTACACCTTC	CSARDRQKGAYGYTF
TRBJ1-1	few	TRBV20-1	.	TGCAGTGCTAGCAGGTCGGCAGTACCTGAAGCTTTCTTT	CSASRSAVPEAFF
TRBJ2-7	.	TRBV20-1	.	TGCAGTGCAGTGGGGGCTACGAGCTCCTACGAGCAGTACTTC	CSAVGATSSYEQYF
TRBJ2-7	.	TRBV20-1	.	TGCAGTGCTTTAGGGGGGACCACCTACGAGCAGTACTTC	CSALGGTTYEQYF
TRBJ2-1	few	TRBV20-1	TRBD2	TGCAGTGCTACCGTCCTAGCGGGAGTCCCCACAAGGGGTGAGCAGTTCTTC	CSATVLAGVPTRGEQFF
TRBJ2-7	.	TRBV5-1	.	TGCGCCAGCAGCTTGGCCCGAGGGGCGAACTACGAGCAGTACTTC	CASSLARGANYEQYF